The clone carrying this T cell receptor beta chain was picked up many times. What it recognizes is unknown. Patients were excluded if they had other autoimmune diseases or uncontrolled infections, and likewise if pregnancy or lactation applied. Clinical symptoms, serum thyroxine, TRAb, thyroid ultrasound and orbital computed tomography were relied on for diagnosis. This entry is derived from a study of Graves' ophthalmopathy and Graves' hyperthyroidism. Investigators amplified TCR beta CDR3 regions from RNA transcripts. The workflow started with a first-round RT-PCR run with HTBI primers and then moved on to a second-round multiplex PCR. TCRdb analysed the multiplex PCR reads with MiXCR anew, one entry per CDR3 protein. The sample yields about 500,000 distinct CDR3 sequences, 35% to 40% seen once. Germline CDR1 reads SGHVS; CDR2 reads FNYEAQ. The length of the CDR3 is 15 residues. The V end lost 1 base, the J end lost 5 bases, and 14 bases lay between the germline ends.

Study-level points and caveats: Appearing in blood as well were most expanded thyroid clonotypes above 0.001 frequency.

The clonotype originates from an adult man with Graves' hyperthyroidism. The chain has TRBV7-6 and TRBJ1-1; a possible D gene is TRBD1 (6 bases). Sequenced material: peripheral blood or thyroid tissue (not recorded which). The CDR3 sequence: CASSLDAGAGTEAFF. CDR3 DNA sequence: TGTGCCAGCAGCTTAGATGCGGGGGCCGGGACTGAAGCTTTCTTT.